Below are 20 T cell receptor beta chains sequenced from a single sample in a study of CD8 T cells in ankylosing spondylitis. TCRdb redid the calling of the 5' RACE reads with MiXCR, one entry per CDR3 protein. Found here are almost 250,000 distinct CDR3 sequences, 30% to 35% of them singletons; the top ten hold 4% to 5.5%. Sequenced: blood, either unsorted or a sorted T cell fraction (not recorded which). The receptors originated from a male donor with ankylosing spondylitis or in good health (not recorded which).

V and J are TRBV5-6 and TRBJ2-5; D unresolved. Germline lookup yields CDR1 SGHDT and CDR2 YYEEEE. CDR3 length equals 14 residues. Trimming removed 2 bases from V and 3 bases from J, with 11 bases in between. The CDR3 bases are TGTGCCAGCAGCTTTCGGGCAGTCGAAGAGACCCAGTACTTC. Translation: CASSFRAVEETQYF.

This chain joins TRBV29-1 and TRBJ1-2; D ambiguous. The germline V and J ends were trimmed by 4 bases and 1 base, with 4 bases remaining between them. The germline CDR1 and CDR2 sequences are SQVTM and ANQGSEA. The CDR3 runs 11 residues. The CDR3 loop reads CSVAVNYGYTF. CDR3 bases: TGCAGCGTTGCTGTTAACTATGGCTACACCTTC.

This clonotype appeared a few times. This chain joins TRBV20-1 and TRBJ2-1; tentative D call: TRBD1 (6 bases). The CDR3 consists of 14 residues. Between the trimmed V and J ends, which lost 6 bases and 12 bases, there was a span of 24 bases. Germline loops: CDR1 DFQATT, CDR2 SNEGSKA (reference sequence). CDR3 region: CSAPGTPGSYGQFF. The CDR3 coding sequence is TGCAGTGCCCCCGGGACACCGGGCTCTTACGGGCAGTTCTTC.

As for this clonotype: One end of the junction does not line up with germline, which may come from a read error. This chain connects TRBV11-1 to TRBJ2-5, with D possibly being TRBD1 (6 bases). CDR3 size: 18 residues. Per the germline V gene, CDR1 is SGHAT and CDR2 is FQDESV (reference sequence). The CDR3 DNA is TGTGCCAGCAGTCCGAATTATGTGGTGTTGGGTGACAGGCGAACGCTTCGCTTC. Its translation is CASSPNYVVLGDRRTLRF.

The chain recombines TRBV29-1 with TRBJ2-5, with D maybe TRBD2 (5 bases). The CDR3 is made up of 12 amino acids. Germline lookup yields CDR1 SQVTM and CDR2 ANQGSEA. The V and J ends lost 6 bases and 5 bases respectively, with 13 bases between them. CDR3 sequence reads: CSVDTSRETQYF. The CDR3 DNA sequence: TGCAGCGTCGATACTAGTCGGGAGACCCAGTACTTC. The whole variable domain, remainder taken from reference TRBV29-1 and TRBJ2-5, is SAVISQKPSRDICQRGTSLTIQCQVDSQVTMMFWYRQQPGQSLTLIATANQGSEATYESGFVIDKFPISRPNLTFSTLTVSNMSPEDSSIYLCSVDTSRETQYFGPGTRLLVL.

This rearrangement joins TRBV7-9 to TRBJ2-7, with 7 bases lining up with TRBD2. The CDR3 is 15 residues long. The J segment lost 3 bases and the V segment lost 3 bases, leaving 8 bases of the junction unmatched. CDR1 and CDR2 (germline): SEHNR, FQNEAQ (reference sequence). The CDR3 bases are TGTGCCAGCAGCTTCGGGGAGGGCAGGAGCTACGAGCAGTACTTC. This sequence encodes CASSFGEGRSYEQYF.

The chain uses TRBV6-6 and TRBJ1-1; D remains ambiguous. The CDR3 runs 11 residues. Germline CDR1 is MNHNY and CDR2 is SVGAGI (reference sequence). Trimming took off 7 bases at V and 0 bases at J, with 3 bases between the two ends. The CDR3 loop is CASTVNTEAFF. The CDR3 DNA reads TGTGCCAGCACCGTGAACACTGAAGCTTTCTTT.

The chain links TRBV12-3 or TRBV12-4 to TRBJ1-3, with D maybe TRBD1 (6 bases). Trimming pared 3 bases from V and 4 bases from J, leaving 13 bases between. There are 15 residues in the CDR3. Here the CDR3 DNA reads TGTGCCAGCAGTTTCCAGGGGATGTGGGGAAACACCATATATTTT. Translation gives CASSFQGMWGNTIYF.

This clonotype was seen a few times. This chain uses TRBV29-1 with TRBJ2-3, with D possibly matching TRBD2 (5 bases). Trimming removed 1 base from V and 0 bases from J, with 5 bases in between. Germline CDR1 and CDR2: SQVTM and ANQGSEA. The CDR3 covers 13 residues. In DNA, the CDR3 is TGCAGCGTTGAAGCGGGGAGCACAGATACGCAGTATTTT. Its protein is CSVEAGSTDTQYF.

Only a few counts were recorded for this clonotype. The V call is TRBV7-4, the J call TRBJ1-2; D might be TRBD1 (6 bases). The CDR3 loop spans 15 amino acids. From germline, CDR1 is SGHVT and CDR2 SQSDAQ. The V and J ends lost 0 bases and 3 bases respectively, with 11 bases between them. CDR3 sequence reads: CASSLAGGSYYGYTF. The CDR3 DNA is TGTGCCAGCAGCTTAGCGGGGGGCAGTTACTATGGCTACACCTTC.

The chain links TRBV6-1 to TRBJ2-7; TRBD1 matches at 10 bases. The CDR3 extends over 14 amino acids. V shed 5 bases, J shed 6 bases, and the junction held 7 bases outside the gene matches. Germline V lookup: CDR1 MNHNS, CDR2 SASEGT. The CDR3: CASSRQGARSEQYF. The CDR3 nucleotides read TGTGCCAGCAGTCGACAGGGGGCGCGGAGCGAGCAGTACTTC.

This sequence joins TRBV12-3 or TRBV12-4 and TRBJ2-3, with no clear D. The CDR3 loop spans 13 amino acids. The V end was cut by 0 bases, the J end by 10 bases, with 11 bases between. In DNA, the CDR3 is TGTGCCAGCAGTTTAGCGGTGGGTAGTGCGCAGTATTTT. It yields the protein CASSLAVGSAQYF.

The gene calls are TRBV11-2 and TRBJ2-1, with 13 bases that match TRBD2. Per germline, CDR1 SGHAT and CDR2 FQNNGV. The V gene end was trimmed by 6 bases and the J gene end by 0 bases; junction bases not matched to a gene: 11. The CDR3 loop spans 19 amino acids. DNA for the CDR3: TGTGCCAGCAGTCTTCCGGGACTAGCGGGGTCGGGCTCCTACAATGAGCAGTTCTTC. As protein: CASSLPGLAGSGSYNEQFF. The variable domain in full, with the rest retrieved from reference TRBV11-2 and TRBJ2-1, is EAGVAQSPRYKIIEKRQSVAFWCNPISGHATLYWYQQILGQGPKLLIQFQNNGVVDDSQLPKDRFSAERLKGVDSTLKIQPAKLEDSAVYLCASSLPGLAGSGSYNEQFFGPGTRLTVL.

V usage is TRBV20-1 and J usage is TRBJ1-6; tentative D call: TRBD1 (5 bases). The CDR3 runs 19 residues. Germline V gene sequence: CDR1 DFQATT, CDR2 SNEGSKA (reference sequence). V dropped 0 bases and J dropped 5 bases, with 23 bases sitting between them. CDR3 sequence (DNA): TGCAGTGCTAGAGATGTCCCCAACTCGGGACTCAGGCATAATTCACCCCTCCACTTT. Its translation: CSARDVPNSGLRHNSPLHF.

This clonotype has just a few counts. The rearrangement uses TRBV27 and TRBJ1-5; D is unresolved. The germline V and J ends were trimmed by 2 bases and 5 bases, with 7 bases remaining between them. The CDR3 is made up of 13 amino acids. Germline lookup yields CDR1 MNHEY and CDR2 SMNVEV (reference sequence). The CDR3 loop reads CASSLSWYQPQHF. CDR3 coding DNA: TGTGCCAGCAGTTTAAGCTGGTATCAGCCCCAGCATTTT.

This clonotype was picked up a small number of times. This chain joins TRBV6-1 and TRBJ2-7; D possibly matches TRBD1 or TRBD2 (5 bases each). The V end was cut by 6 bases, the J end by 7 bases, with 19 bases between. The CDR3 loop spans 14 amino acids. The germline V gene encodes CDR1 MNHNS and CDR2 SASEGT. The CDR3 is CASRGEEWGGEQYF. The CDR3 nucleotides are TGTGCCAGCAGGGGGGAAGAATGGGGTGGAGAGCAGTACTTC.

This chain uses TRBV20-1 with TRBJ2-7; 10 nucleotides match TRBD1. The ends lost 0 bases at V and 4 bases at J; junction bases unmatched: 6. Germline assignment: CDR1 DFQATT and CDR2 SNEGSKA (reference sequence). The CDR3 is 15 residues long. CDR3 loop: CSARDLTGGAYEQYF. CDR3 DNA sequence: TGCAGTGCTAGAGACCTGACAGGGGGCGCGTACGAGCAGTACTTC.

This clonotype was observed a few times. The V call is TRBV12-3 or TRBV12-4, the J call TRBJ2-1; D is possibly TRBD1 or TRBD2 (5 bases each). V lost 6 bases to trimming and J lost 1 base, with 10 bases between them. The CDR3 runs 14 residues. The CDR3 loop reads CASSPGPSYNEQFF. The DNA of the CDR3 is TGTGCCAGCAGCCCGGGACCATCCTACAATGAGCAGTTCTTC.

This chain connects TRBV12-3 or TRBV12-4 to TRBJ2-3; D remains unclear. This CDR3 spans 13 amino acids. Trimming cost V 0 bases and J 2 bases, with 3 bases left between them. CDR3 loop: CASSLATTDTQYF. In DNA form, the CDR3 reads TGTGCCAGCAGTTTAGCGACCACAGATACGCAGTATTTT.

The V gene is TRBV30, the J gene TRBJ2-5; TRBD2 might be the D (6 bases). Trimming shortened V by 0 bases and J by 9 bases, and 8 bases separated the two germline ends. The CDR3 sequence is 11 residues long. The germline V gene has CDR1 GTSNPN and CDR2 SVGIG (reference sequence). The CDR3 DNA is TGTGCCTGGAGTGTTGGGGAGGCCCAGTACTTC. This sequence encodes CAWSVGEAQYF.